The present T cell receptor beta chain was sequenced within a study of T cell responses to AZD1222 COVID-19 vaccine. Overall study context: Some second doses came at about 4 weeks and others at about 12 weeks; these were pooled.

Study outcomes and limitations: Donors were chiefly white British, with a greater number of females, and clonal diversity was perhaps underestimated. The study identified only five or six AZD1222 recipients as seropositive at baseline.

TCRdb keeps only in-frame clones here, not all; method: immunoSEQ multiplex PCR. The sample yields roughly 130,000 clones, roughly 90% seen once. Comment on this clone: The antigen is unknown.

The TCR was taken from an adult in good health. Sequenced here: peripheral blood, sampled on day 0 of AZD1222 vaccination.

The CDR3 DNA follows: TGTGCCAGCAGTTTCCCGACAGAATATAGCAATCAGCCCCAGCATTTT. Protein: CASSFPTEYSNQPQHF. The chain recombines TRBV27 with TRBJ1-5; D perhaps matches TRBD1 (5 bases). With 3 bases removed from V and 0 bases from J, the gap between germline ends came to 12 bases. Germline CDR1 and CDR2: MNHEY and SMNVEV (reference sequence). This CDR3 comprises 16 residues.